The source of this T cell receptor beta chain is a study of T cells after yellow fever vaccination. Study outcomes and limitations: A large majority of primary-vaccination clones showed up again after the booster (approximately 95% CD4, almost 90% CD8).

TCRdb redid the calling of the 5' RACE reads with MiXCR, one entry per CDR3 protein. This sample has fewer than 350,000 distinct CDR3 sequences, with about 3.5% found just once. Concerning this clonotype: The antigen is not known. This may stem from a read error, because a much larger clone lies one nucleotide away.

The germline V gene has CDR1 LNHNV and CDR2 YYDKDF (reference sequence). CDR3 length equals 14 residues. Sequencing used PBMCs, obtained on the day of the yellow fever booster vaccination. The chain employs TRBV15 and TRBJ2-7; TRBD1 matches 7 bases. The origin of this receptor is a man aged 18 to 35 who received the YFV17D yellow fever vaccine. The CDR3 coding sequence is TGTGCCTCCAGCAGAGAGGGGGCTACGGGCGAGCAGTACGTC. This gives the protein CASSREGATGEQYV.